Included here is one T cell receptor beta chain sequence, with context. Its antigen remains unknown. PCR employed 60 Vbeta and 13 Jbeta primers. Sequenced by immunoSEQ multiplex PCR; TCRdb stores in-frame clones only, minus some. Its listing shows about 140,000 clones. These data belong to a study of cytomegalovirus exposure and HLA in healthy donors. Study background: Counted in an early data release were some 81 million unique TCRs from HLA-typed donors. The study's findings and limits: In an earlier analysis, about 90% or about 30%: the productive usage of most TCR beta V segments.

Donors in the study were healthy people who gave bone marrow. This sequence was found in a man in his forties in good health and CMV-seronegative. What was sequenced was PBMCs.

The DNA of the CDR3 is TGTGCCAGCTCACCAGTTTACAGCTCTGGAAACACCATATATTTT. It encodes CASSPVYSSGNTIYF. The chain employs TRBV18 and TRBJ1-3; no reliable D call. The germline V and J ends were trimmed by 2 bases and 0 bases, with 8 bases remaining between them. The CDR3 runs to 15 residues. CDR1 and CDR2 from the germline V gene are KGHSH and LQKENI.